The following is a T cell receptor (beta chain) sequence with its context. Antigen unknown. The source of the sample is a study of CD8 T cells in Susac syndrome. Points from the study as a whole: Peak Susac CD8+ clonal expansion was seen in TEMRA cells and active patients.

The CDR3 loop spans 13 amino acids. V lost 8 bases and J lost 4, with 14 bases in between. Germline CDR1 is DFQATT and CDR2 is SNEGSKA (reference sequence). TCR beta was sequenced from blood CD8+ and CD4+ T cells. CD8+ and CD4+ T cells were negatively isolated; TEMRA cells were FACS-enriched. With random hexamers, reverse transcription was performed on 0.5 to 1 ug of RNA. TCRdb reprocessed the immunoSEQ multiplex PCR reads via MiXCR and lists one record per CDR3 protein. The data show around 170,000 distinct CDR3 sequences, approximately 95% seen once. The chain links TRBV20-1 to TRBJ1-4; D uncertain. The material sequenced was CD8+ T cells from PBMCs. The TCR was taken from a human donor with Susac syndrome. CDR3 DNA sequence: TGCAGTTTGCGGACGGGGTTTAATGAAAAACTGTTTTTT. Translation: CSLRTGFNEKLFF.